This T cell receptor (beta chain) appears in the sequencing data of a study of blood T cell repertoires in COVID-19. Looked up from germline, CDR1 is SGHDT and CDR2 is YYEEEE. The length of the CDR3 is 13 residues. Deletions cut 4 bases from V and 7 bases from J, with 12 bases between. All enrollees were roughly 18 to 89 years old and from around 25 US areas. Grouping used clinical history reported by participants in a survey and questionnaire. Assay: immunoSEQ multiplex PCR; the TCRdb copy retains only in-frame clones and omits some. The data contain approximately 400,000 clones, approximately 89% of them singletons.

The chain couples TRBV5-6 to TRBJ1-5; D ambiguous. The sample taken for sequencing was PBMCs or T cells enriched from blood (not recorded which). The sequence was collected from a man younger than 45 who had recovered from COVID-19. The DNA for the CDR3 is TGTGCCAGCAGCCCGTCCTCGGGGCAGCCCCAGCATTTT. It yields the protein CASSPSSGQPQHF. Drawing the rest from reference TRBV5-6 and TRBJ1-5, the complete variable domain is DAGVTQSPTHLIKTRGQQVTLRCSPKSGHDTVSWYQQALGQGPQFIFQYYEEEERQRGNFPDRFSGHQFPNYSSELNVNALLLGDSALYLCASSPSSGQPQHFGDGTRLSIL.